This TCR beta chain was sequenced for a study of T-cell reconstitution after alpha-beta-depleted transplantation in children. As it was prepared, the TCRbeta library received unique molecular identifiers. TCRdb analysed the PCR reads with MiXCR anew, one entry per CDR3 protein. The sample lists about 610,000 distinct CDR3 sequences, roughly a tenth seen once, with 4% to 5% in the top ten. V was clipped by 4 bases and J by 6 bases; unmatched bases: 7. Germline V gene data show CDR1 as SEHNR and CDR2 as FQNEAQ (reference sequence). The CDR3 runs to 15 residues. The V and J genes are TRBV7-9 and TRBJ2-7; 12 nucleotides align to TRBD1. The sample in question was PBMCs from the stem cell graft donor, obtained from the stem cell graft. This receptor was taken from a human donor who donated a stem cell graft to a child with acute myeloid leukemia. CDR3 loop: CASSYPGQGASEQYF. CDR3 coding DNA: TGTGCCAGCAGCTATCCGGGACAGGGGGCTAGCGAGCAGTACTTC.